Here is one TCR beta chain with its context. Looked up from germline, CDR1 is SGHTA and CDR2 is FQGTGA. The V gene lost 3 bases and the J gene lost 0 bases, with 11 bases spanning the gap. The CDR3 sequence is 15 residues long. Only in-frame clones appear in the TCRdb table, and some are missing; sequencing was by immunoSEQ multiplex PCR. The data contain 40,000 to 65,000 clones, around 84% of them singletons. This specimen belongs to a study of blood T cell repertoires in COVID-19. Input material: peripheral blood. The receptor's source is a man between 65 and 79 years old with active COVID-19. The chain has TRBV7-3 and TRBJ1-1; D is possibly TRBD1 (6 bases). For the CDR3, the DNA is TGTGCCAGCAGCTTGGAGACAGGCCTGAACACTGAAGCTTTCTTT. Encoded protein: CASSLETGLNTEAFF.